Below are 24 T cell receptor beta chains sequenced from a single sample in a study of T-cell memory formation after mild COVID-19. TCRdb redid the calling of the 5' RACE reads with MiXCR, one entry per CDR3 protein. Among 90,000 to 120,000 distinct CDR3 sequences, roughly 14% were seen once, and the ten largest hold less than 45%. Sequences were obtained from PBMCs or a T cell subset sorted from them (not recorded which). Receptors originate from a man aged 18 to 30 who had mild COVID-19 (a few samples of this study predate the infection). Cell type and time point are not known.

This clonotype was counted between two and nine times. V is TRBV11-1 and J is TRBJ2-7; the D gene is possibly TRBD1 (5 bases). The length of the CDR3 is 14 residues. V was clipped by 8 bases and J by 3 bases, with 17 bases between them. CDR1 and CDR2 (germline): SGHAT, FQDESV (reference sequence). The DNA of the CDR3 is TGTGCCAGCTCGATTGGCTCAGGGTTCTACGAGCAGTACTTC. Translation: CASSIGSGFYEQYF.

CDR3 coding DNA: TGTGCCAGCAGCCCCCAGGGGGTAGAGACCCAGTACTTC. Translating it yields CASSPQGVETQYF. The J gene is TRBJ2-5, the V gene TRBV7-2; 7 bases agree with TRBD1. V lost 5 bases and J lost 4; bases outside the gene matches: 4. CDR1 and CDR2 from the germline V gene are SGHTA and FQGNSA. The CDR3 loop spans 13 amino acids.

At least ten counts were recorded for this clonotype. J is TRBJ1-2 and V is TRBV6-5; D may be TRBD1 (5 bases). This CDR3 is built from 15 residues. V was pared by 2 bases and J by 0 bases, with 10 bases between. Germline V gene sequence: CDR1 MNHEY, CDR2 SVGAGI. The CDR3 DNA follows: TGTGCCAGCAGTTACCGCAGGGTTGCTAACTATGGCTACACCTTC. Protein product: CASSYRRVANYGYTF.

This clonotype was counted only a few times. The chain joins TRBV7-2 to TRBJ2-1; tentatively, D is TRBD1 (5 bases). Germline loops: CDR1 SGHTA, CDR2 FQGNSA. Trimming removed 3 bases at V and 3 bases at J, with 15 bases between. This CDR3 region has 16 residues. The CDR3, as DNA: TGTGCCAGCAGCTTGGCCAGGGCCCAACTCTACAATGAGCAGTTCTTC. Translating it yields CASSLARAQLYNEQFF.

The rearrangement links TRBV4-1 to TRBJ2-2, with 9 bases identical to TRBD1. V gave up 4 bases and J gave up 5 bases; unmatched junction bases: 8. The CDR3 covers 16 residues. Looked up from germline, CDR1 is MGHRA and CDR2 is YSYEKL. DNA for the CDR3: TGCGCCAGCAGCCCCCTGGGACAGGGAGCAACCGGGGAGCTGTTTTTT. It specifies CASSPLGQGATGELFF.

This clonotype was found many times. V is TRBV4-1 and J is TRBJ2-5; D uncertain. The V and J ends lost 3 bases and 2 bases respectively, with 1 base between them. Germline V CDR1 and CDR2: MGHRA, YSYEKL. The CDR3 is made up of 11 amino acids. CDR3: CASSQQETQYF. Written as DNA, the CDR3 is TGCGCCAGCAGCCAGCAAGAGACCCAGTACTTC.

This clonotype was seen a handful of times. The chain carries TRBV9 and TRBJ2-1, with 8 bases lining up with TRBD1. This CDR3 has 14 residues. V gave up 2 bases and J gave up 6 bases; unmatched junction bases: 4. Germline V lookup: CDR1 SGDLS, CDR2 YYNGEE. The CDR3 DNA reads TGTGCCAGCAGCGTCGGACAGGGAGTCAATGAGCAGTTCTTC. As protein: CASSVGQGVNEQFF.

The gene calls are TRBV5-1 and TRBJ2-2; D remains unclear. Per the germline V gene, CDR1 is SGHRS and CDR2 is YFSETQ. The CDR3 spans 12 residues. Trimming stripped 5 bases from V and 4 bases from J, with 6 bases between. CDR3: CASRQTTGELFF. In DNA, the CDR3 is TGCGCCAGCAGGCAAACCACCGGGGAGCTGTTTTTT.

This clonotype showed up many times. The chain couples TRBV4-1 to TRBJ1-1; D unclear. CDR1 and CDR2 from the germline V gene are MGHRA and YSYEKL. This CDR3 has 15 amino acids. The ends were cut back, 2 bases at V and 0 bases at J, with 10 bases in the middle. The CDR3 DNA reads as TGCGCCAGCAGCCAACGCGGCCTCATGAACACTGAAGCTTTCTTT. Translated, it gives CASSQRGLMNTEAFF.

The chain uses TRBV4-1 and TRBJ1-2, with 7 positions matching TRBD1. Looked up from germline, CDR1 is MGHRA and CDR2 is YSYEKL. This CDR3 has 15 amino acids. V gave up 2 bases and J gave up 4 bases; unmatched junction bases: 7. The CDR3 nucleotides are TGCGCCAGCAGCCAACTCCCGGGACAGAGCTATGGCTACACCTTC. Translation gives CASSQLPGQSYGYTF.

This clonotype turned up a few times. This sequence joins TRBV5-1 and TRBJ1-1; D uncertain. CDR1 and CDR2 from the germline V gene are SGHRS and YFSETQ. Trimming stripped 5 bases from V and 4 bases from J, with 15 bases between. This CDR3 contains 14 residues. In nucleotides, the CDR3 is TGCGCCAGCAGATATTTCTCTACTTCCACTGAAGCTTTCTTT. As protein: CASRYFSTSTEAFF.

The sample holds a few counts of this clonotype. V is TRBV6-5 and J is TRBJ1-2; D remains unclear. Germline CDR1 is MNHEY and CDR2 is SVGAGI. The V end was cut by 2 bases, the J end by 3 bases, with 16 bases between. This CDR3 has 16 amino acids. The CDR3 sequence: CASSYRGGRSHYGYTF. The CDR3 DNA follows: TGTGCCAGCAGTTACAGAGGTGGCAGGAGCCACTATGGCTACACCTTC.

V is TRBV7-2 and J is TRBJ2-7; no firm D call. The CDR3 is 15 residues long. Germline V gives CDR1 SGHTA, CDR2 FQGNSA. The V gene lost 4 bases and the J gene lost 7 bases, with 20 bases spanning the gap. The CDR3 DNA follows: TGTGCCAGCAGCTACGGCCCAGATAGGGATTTGGAGCAGTACGTC. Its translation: CASSYGPDRDLEQYV.

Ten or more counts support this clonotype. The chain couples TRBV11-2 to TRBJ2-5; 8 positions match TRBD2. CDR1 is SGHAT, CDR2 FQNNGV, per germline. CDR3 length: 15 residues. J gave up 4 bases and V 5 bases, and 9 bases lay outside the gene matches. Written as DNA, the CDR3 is TGTGCCAGCAGCGCAATGGGACTAGTCGGAGAGACCCAGTACTTC. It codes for CASSAMGLVGETQYF.

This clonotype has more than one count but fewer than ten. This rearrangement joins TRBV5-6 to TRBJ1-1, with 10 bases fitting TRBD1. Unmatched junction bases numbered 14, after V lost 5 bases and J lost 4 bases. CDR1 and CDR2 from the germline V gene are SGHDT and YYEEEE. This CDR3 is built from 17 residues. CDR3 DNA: TGTGCCAGCAGTTCCGGGACAGGGGCCTTTTATCGCACTGAAGCTTTCTTT. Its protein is CASSSGTGAFYRTEAFF.

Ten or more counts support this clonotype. The CDR3 sequence is CASSQTRGGNKELFF. The CDR3 DNA is TGCGCCAGCAGCCAAACGCGAGGGGGTAATAAGGAGCTGTTTTTT. The V and J genes are TRBV4-1 and TRBJ2-2; a possible D gene is TRBD1 (6 bases). The CDR3 extends over 15 amino acids. V dropped 2 bases and J dropped 10 bases, with 17 bases sitting between them. CDR1 is MGHRA, CDR2 YSYEKL, per germline.

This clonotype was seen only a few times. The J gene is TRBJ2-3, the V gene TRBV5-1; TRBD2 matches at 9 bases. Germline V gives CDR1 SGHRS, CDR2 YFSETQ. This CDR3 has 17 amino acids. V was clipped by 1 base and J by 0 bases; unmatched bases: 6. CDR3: CASSLRVSGGSTDTQYF. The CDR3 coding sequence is TGCGCCAGCAGCTTGAGGGTTAGCGGGGGAAGCACAGATACGCAGTATTTT. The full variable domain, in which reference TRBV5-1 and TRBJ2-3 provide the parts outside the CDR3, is KAGVTQTPRYLIKTRGQQVTLSCSPISGHRSVSWYQQTPGQGLQFLFEYFSETQRNKGNFPGRFSGRQFSNSRSEMNVSTLELGDSALYLCASSLRVSGGSTDTQYFGPGTRLTVL.

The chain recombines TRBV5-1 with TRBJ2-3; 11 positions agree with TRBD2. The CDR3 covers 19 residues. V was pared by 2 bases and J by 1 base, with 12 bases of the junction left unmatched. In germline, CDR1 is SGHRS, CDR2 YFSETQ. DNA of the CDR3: TGCGCCAGCAGCTTCCGGCTAGCGGGGGGAGAAGGGGGCACAGATACGCAGTATTTT. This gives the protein CASSFRLAGGEGGTDTQYF.

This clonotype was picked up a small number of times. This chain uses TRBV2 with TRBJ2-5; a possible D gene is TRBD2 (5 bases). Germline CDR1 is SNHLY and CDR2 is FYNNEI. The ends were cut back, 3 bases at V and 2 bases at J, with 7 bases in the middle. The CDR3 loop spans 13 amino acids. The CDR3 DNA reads TGTGCCAGCAGTGATTCGGGGCAAGAGACCCAGTACTTC. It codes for CASSDSGQETQYF.

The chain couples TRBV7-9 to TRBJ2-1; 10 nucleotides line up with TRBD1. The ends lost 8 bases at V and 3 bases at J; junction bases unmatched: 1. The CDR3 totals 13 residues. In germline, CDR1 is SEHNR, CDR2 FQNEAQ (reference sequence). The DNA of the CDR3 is TGTGCCAGCGGGACAGGGGTCTACAATGAGCAGTTCTTC. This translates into CASGTGVYNEQFF.

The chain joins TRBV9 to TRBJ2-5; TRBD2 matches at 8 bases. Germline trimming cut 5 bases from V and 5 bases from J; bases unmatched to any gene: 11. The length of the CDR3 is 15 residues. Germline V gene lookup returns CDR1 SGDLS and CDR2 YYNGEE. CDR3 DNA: TGTGCCAGCAGTGAATCGTACCGACTAGCGGAGACCCAGTACTTC. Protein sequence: CASSESYRLAETQYF.

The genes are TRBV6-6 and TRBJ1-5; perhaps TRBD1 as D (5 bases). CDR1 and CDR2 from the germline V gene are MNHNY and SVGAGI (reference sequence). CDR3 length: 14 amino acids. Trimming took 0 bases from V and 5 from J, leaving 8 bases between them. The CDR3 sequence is CASSYSGPDQPQHF. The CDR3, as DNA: TGTGCCAGCAGTTACTCGGGGCCGGATCAGCCCCAGCATTTT.

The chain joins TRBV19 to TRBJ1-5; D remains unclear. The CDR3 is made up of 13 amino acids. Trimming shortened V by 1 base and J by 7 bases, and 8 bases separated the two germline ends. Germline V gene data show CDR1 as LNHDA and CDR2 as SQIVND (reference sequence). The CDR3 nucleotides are TGTGCCAGTAGTATAGTTTCGGGGCAGCCCCAGCATTTT. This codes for CASSIVSGQPQHF.

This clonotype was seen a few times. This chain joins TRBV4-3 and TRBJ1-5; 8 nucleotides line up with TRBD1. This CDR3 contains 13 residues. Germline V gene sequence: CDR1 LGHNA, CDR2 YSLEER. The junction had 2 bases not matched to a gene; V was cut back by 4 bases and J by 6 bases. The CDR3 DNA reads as TGCGCCAGCAGCCGAACAGGGGGTCAGCCCCAGCATTTT. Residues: CASSRTGGQPQHF.